The clone carrying this T cell receptor beta chain was seen only once. V was shortened by 3 bases and J by 0 bases, with 11 bases between the two germline ends. The CDR3 consists of 15 residues. Germline values: CDR1 LNHDA, CDR2 SQIVND (reference sequence). The source of the sample is a study of early stage breast cancer tumors. Each sample had two DNA replicates, approximately 0.52 ug blood or about 1.5 ug tissue. TCRdb's table, derived via immunoSEQ multiplex PCR, lists solely in-frame clones and lacks some. The data contain around 10,000 clones, 66% of them singletons. The chain links TRBV19 to TRBJ1-2; weak D call: TRBD1 (5 bases). The receptor's source is a person in their fifties with breast cancer. Sequenced input: breast tumor tissue. The CDR3 spells CASSMFRDPNYGYTF. Written as DNA, the CDR3 is TGTGCCAGTAGTATGTTCCGGGACCCTAACTATGGCTACACCTTC.